Shown below are 20 T cell receptor beta chains from a single sample sequenced in a study of T cell responses to AZD1222 COVID-19 vaccine. Clones were sequenced by immunoSEQ multiplex PCR, and TCRdb holds only the in-frame ones, with some missing. The sample has 200,000 or so clones; around 89% are singletons. Sequencing used peripheral blood, obtained on day 0 of AZD1222 vaccination. These TCRs come from an adult in good health.

The chain employs TRBV21-1 and TRBJ1-5; the table's D gene call, TRBD1, was not cross checked with the DNA. TRBV21-1 has pseudogene status. This CDR3 has 16 amino acids. CDR3 DNA: TGTGCCAGCAGCAGCAGACGGACAGGGACTGTTCAGCCCCAGCATTTT. This sequence encodes CASSSRRTGTVQPQHF.

The chain employs TRBV10-1 and TRBJ1-5; 8 bases line up with TRBD1. CDR1 and CDR2 from the germline V gene are WNHNN and SYGVQD (reference sequence). The CDR3 has 13 amino acids. Trimming cost V 10 bases and J 3 bases; bases outside gene matches: 5. CDR3 in amino acids: CATPDRANQPQHF. The CDR3 region has the DNA TGCGCCACCCCGGACAGGGCCAATCAGCCCCAGCATTTT.

The chain joins TRBV2 to TRBJ2-3; a weak D match, TRBD2 (5 bases). With 7 bases removed from V and 1 base from J, the gap between germline ends came to 6 bases. Germline loops: CDR1 SNHLY, CDR2 FYNNEI. This CDR3 is 12 amino acids long. The CDR3 region has the DNA TGTGCCAGCAAGGAGGGCACAGATACGCAGTATTTT. Its protein is CASKEGTDTQYF.

In DNA form, the CDR3 reads TGTGCCAGCAGTTCCCCACAGGGTGTACGGGAGACCCAGTACTTC. Translation gives CASSSPQGVRETQYF. This sequence joins TRBV28 and TRBJ2-5; possible D gene TRBD1, 6 bases. The V gene's germline CDR1 is MDHEN and CDR2 SYDVKM. There are 15 residues in the CDR3. Deletions cut 4 bases from V and 5 bases from J, with 17 bases between.

The chain combines TRBV7-9 with TRBJ2-1; 11 bases are a match to TRBD2. Germline assignment: CDR1 SEHNR and CDR2 FQNEAQ (reference sequence). The CDR3 totals 15 residues. J was trimmed by 7 bases and V by 6 bases; bases with no gene match: 8. The CDR3 DNA reads TGTGCCAGCAGTTCGGGGGGACTAGCGGATAATGAGCAGTTCTTC. Protein sequence: CASSSGGLADNEQFF.

This rearrangement joins TRBV19 to TRBJ2-3; 8 nucleotides agree with TRBD2. Per the germline V gene, CDR1 is LNHDA and CDR2 is SQIVND (reference sequence). The CDR3 contains 15 residues. The trim removed 4 bases at V and 4 bases at J, leaving 7 bases unmatched. CDR3 sequence reads: CASSTGGRGADTQYF. The CDR3 coding sequence is TGTGCCAGTAGTACGGGGGGGCGCGGAGCAGATACGCAGTATTTT.

This chain links TRBV3-1 (or the pseudogene TRBV3-2) with TRBJ2-7; D remains unclear. CDR3 length: 13 residues. Trimming pared 1 base from V and 5 bases from J, leaving 9 bases between. The V gene's germline CDR1 is LGHDT and CDR2 YNNKEL (reference sequence). The CDR3 here is CASSQAGSHEQYF. The CDR3, as DNA: TGTGCCAGCAGCCAAGCAGGTTCGCACGAGCAGTACTTC.

This chain connects TRBV6-1 to TRBJ2-7, with 7 bases lining up with TRBD2. The CDR3 consists of 16 residues. CDR1 is MNHNS and CDR2 is SASEGT in the germline V gene. V was pared by 0 bases and J by 6 bases, with 11 bases of the junction left unmatched. CDR3 protein: CASSEALTGGRVEQYF. The CDR3 nucleotides are TGTGCCAGCAGTGAAGCGCTGACGGGAGGTCGGGTCGAGCAGTACTTC.

The V call is TRBV11-2, the J call TRBJ2-7; 7 nucleotides line up with TRBD1. Germline V gene lookup returns CDR1 SGHAT and CDR2 FQNNGV. This CDR3 is built from 16 residues. After removal of 5 bases from V and 0 bases from J, the junction contained 10 bases not matched to a gene. The CDR3 nucleotides read TGTGCCAGCAGCAGAGTACCTGGGGACAGCTCCTACGAGCAGTACTTC. Encoded protein: CASSRVPGDSSYEQYF.

This clone has only one observation. The chain has TRBV12-3 or TRBV12-4 and TRBJ1-4, with D unresolved. The CDR3 length is 13 residues. V lost 0 bases, J lost 13 bases, and 12 bases lay in between. The CDR3 sequence: CASSLALGSGLFF. For the CDR3, the DNA is TGTGCCAGCAGTTTAGCGCTAGGGTCTGGACTGTTTTTT.

V usage is TRBV30 and J usage is TRBJ2-7; D is perhaps TRBD2 (5 bases). V was pared by 2 bases and J by 6 bases, with 8 bases between. CDR1 GTSNPN and CDR2 SVGIG come from the germline V gene (reference sequence). There are 11 residues in the CDR3. CDR3 in DNA: TGTGCCTGGAGTCCCGGGGTCGAGCAGTACTTC. This encodes CAWSPGVEQYF.

The chain employs TRBV5-1 and TRBJ2-2; 14 positions match TRBD2. V dropped 0 bases and J dropped 1; count of bases not matched to a gene: 5. The germline CDR1 and CDR2 sequences are SGHRS and YFSETQ. The CDR3 length is 19 residues. The CDR3 DNA sequence: TGCGCCAGCAGCTTGGGACTAGCGGGAGGGCCACGGAACACCGGGGAGCTGTTTTTT. Encoded protein: CASSLGLAGGPRNTGELFF. The full variable domain, its missing parts supplied by reference TRBV5-1 and TRBJ2-2, is KAGVTQTPRYLIKTRGQQVTLSCSPISGHRSVSWYQQTPGQGLQFLFEYFSETQRNKGNFPGRFSGRQFSNSRSEMNVSTLELGDSALYLCASSLGLAGGPRNTGELFFGEGSRLTVL.

The V call is TRBV7-2, the J call TRBJ2-1, with 8 bases identical to TRBD2. CDR1 is SGHTA and CDR2 is FQGNSA in the germline V gene. The junction had 9 bases not matched to a gene; V was cut back by 5 bases and J by 6 bases. This CDR3 is built from 15 residues. DNA for the CDR3: TGTGCCAGCAGCCTCATAGCGGGGCGGACCAATGAGCAGTTCTTC. It specifies CASSLIAGRTNEQFF.

The V gene is TRBV6-1, the J gene TRBJ1-2; weak D call: TRBD1 (5 bases). The CDR3 sequence is 14 residues long. Per germline, CDR1 MNHNS and CDR2 SASEGT. V gave up 7 bases and J gave up 5 bases, with 17 bases separating them. The DNA of the CDR3 is TGTGCCAGCATACTGGCAGGGTCCTCTTATGGCTACACCTTC. This codes for CASILAGSSYGYTF.

The chain is built from TRBV3-1 (or the pseudogene TRBV3-2) and TRBJ2-1; D may match TRBD1 or TRBD2 (5 bases each). V was pared by 4 bases and J by 9 bases, with 22 bases between. Germline lookup yields CDR1 LGHDT and CDR2 YNNKEL (reference sequence). The CDR3 consists of 16 residues. CDR3 DNA: TGTGCCAGCAGCCCAACCGGGACCCTAGTAAGTGGTGAGCAGTTCTTC. It translates to CASSPTGTLVSGEQFF.

This sequence joins TRBV21-1 and TRBJ2-5; the table calls TRBD2, which could not be checked here. TRBV21-1 counts as a pseudogene. This CDR3 is 18 amino acids long. The DNA for the CDR3 is TGTGCCAGCAGCTCTTGCTCTTACGAGCGGGACCCCGGGGAGACCCAGTACTTC. Its protein is CASSSCSYERDPGETQYF.

The chain uses TRBV7-9 and TRBJ1-5; D remains unclear. The germline V gene encodes CDR1 SEHNR and CDR2 FQNEAQ (reference sequence). The CDR3 spans 16 residues. Deletions cut 1 base from V and 3 bases from J, with 13 bases between. The CDR3 DNA sequence: TGTGCCAGCAGCTTAGGGGCCGGCTCCGCCAATCAGCCCCAGCATTTT. Protein: CASSLGAGSANQPQHF.

As DNA, the CDR3 is TGTGCCAGCAGCTGGGGGACCGGGGAGCTGTTTTTT. Protein product: CASSWGTGELFF. The chain has TRBV7-3 and TRBJ2-2; D may match TRBD1 or TRBD2 (5 bases each). CDR3 length: 12 residues. Germline V gives CDR1 SGHTA, CDR2 FQGTGA. V gave up 4 bases and J gave up 5 bases, with 5 bases separating them.

This chain links TRBV9 with TRBJ1-6; D unclear. Germline CDR1 and CDR2: SGDLS and YYNGEE. Trimming pared 0 bases from V and 0 bases from J, leaving 10 bases between. The CDR3 has 17 amino acids. The CDR3, as DNA: TGTGCCAGCAGCGTAGGAGGCGCGAGCTCCTATAATTCACCCCTCCACTTT. As protein: CASSVGGASSYNSPLHF.

The chain combines TRBV29-1 with TRBJ2-2, with a weak D call TRBD1 (7 bases). In germline, CDR1 is SQVTM, CDR2 ANQGSEA. The CDR3 has 14 residues. V shed 5 bases and J shed 3 bases, with 13 bases lying between them. The CDR3 DNA is TGCAGCGTTTCAGGGGGGCGCGACACCGGGGAGCTGTTTTTT. Translated, it gives CSVSGGRDTGELFF.